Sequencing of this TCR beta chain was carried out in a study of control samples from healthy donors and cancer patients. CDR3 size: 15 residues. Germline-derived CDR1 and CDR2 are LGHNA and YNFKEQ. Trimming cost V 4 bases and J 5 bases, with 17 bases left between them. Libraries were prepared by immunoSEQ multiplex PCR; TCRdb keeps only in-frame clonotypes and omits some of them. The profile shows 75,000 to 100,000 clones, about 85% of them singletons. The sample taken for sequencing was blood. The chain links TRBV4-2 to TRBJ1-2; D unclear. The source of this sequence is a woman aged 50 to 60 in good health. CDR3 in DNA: TGTGCCAGCAGCCTCAAATCGGCAGGTACTTATGGCTACACCTTC. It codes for CASSLKSAGTYGYTF.